The 30 T cell receptor beta chains below all came from one sample that was sequenced in a study of shared clonotypes between healthy human individuals. Sequencing used immunoSEQ multiplex PCR; TCRdb keeps in-frame clones, though not all of them. This sample yields millions of clones, of which 95% are seen a single time; 0.13% belongs to the top ten. Sequenced input: naive CD4+ T cells sorted from blood. The sample's subset: CD45RA+ positively selected. Receptors were obtained from a man aged 18 to 29 in good health.

The V gene is TRBV5-6, the J gene TRBJ2-7, with D unclear. The germline V and J ends were trimmed by 1 base and 4 bases, with 9 bases remaining between them. Germline V lookup: CDR1 SGHDT, CDR2 YYEEEE. The CDR3 is 13 amino acids. CDR3 sequence: CASSLSGLYEQYF. The CDR3 DNA reads as TGTGCCAGCAGCTTGAGTGGTTTGTACGAGCAGTACTTC.

The chain links TRBV29-1 to TRBJ2-5; D remains ambiguous. With 5 bases removed from V and 2 bases from J, the gap between germline ends came to 12 bases. Germline values: CDR1 SQVTM, CDR2 ANQGSEA. The CDR3 has 13 amino acids. CDR3 DNA sequence: TGCAGCGTTCGTTTTGGACCTCAAGAGACCCAGTACTTC. This encodes CSVRFGPQETQYF.

V usage is TRBV2 and J usage is TRBJ2-3, with TRBD1 identical over 7 bases. With V trimmed by 4 bases and J by 0 bases, 4 bases remained unmatched. The CDR3 is made up of 15 amino acids. The germline V gene has CDR1 SNHLY and CDR2 FYNNEI. CDR3 in amino acids: CASSVDRTSTDTQYF. The DNA of the CDR3 is TGTGCCAGCAGTGTGGACAGGACGAGCACAGATACGCAGTATTTT.

The chain links TRBV27 to TRBJ1-1; D call uncertain. This CDR3 is 15 amino acids long. Looked up from germline, CDR1 is MNHEY and CDR2 is SMNVEV (reference sequence). The ends were cut back, 6 bases at V and 3 bases at J, with 17 bases in the middle. CDR3 residues: CASRGLGRKDTEAFF. CDR3 DNA: TGTGCCAGCAGAGGGTTAGGTCGAAAGGACACTGAAGCTTTCTTT.

The chain links TRBV2 to TRBJ2-1, with 7 nucleotides matching TRBD2. The CDR3 is made up of 15 amino acids. J was trimmed by 0 bases and V by 6 bases; bases with no gene match: 5. The germline V gene has CDR1 SNHLY and CDR2 FYNNEI. CDR3: CASSQRGGSYNEQFF. CDR3 coding DNA: TGTGCCAGCAGCCAGCGGGGAGGCTCCTACAATGAGCAGTTCTTC.

This clone came up once. This sequence joins TRBV18 and TRBJ1-2; tentative D call: TRBD1 (5 bases). This CDR3 is 13 amino acids long. The V end lost 2 bases, the J end lost 8 bases, and 12 bases lay between the germline ends. CDR1 is KGHSH and CDR2 is LQKENI in the germline V gene. The CDR3 loop is CASSPNSGEGYTF. The CDR3 DNA follows: TGTGCCAGCTCACCAAACTCGGGGGAAGGCTACACCTTC. Full variable domain (remainder filled in from reference TRBV18 and TRBJ1-2): NAGVMQNPRHLVRRRGQEARLRCSPMKGHSHVYWYRQLPEEGLKFMVYLQKENIIDESGMPKERFSAEFPKEGPSILRIQQVVRGDSAAYFCASSPNSGEGYTFGSGTRLTVV.

CDR3 amino acids: CASSLRALKETQYF. The CDR3 nucleotides are TGTGCCAGCAGCTTGAGGGCCCTAAAAGAGACCCAGTACTTC. V and J are TRBV7-2 and TRBJ2-5; D possibly corresponds to TRBD2 (5 bases). Trimming removed 3 bases at V and 3 bases at J, with 11 bases between. Germline assignment: CDR1 SGHTA and CDR2 FQGNSA. CDR3 length: 14 residues.

The V and J genes are TRBV19 and TRBJ2-5; D is perhaps TRBD1 or TRBD2 (5 bases each). Germline CDR1 reads LNHDA; CDR2 reads SQIVND (reference sequence). The germline V and J ends were trimmed by 6 bases and 1 base, with 21 bases remaining between them. There are 17 residues in the CDR3. CDR3 sequence reads: CASSSWDRFQTQETQYF. In DNA form, the CDR3 reads TGTGCCAGTAGCTCCTGGGACCGGTTCCAGACCCAAGAGACCCAGTACTTC.

This chain connects TRBV10-2 to TRBJ2-1, with 12 bases aligning to TRBD2. The CDR3 has 15 amino acids. Trimming at V came to 6 bases and at J to 7 bases, leaving 7 bases not matched to a gene. CDR1 is WSHSY, CDR2 SAAADI, per germline. As DNA, the CDR3 is TGCGCCAGCAGCCGAACTAGCGGGGGGCAGAATGAGCAGTTCTTC. Its translation: CASSRTSGGQNEQFF.

The chain carries TRBV6-1 and TRBJ1-5; D is ambiguous. Germline lookup yields CDR1 MNHNS and CDR2 SASEGT. CDR3 length: 14 residues. With 4 bases removed from V and 9 bases from J, the gap between germline ends came to 16 bases. In DNA, the CDR3 is TGTGCCAGCAGTGTTGAGACCCCCGCGGGGCCCCAGCATTTT. Protein: CASSVETPAGPQHF.

A note on this clone: The same CDR3 arises from other DNA sequences in this sample as well. The V and J genes are TRBV7-2 and TRBJ2-1; D call uncertain. Germline V gives CDR1 SGHTA, CDR2 FQGNSA. With 5 bases removed from V and 4 bases from J, the gap between germline ends came to 6 bases. This CDR3 comprises 12 residues. In DNA form, the CDR3 reads TGTGCCAGCAGCCTCACGTACAATGAGCAGTTCTTC. It specifies CASSLTYNEQFF. The full variable domain, its missing parts supplied by reference TRBV7-2 and TRBJ2-1, is GAGVSQSPSNKVTEKGKDVELRCDPISGHTALYWYRQSLGQGLEFLIYFQGNSAPDKSGLPSDRFSAERTGGSVSTLTIQRTQQEDSAVYLCASSLTYNEQFFGPGTRLTVL.

CDR3 in amino acids: CASSDVEYEGRGYTF. The CDR3 DNA reads as TGTGCCAGCAGTGATGTCGAATACGAGGGTCGTGGCTACACCTTC. V gene TRBV25-1 combines with J gene TRBJ1-2; no clear D. V lost 3 bases, J lost 7 bases, and 18 bases lay in between. Germline V gene data show CDR1 as MGHDK and CDR2 as SYGVNS. This CDR3 is 15 amino acids long.

V and J are TRBV7-9 and TRBJ2-2; a possible D gene is TRBD1 (5 bases). The ends were cut back, 5 bases at V and 0 bases at J, with 16 bases in the middle. The CDR3 is made up of 17 amino acids. CDR1 is SEHNR, CDR2 FQNEAQ, per germline (reference sequence). This chain's CDR3 is CASSRKFTGANTGELFF. In DNA form, the CDR3 reads TGTGCCAGCAGCCGAAAGTTCACAGGTGCGAACACCGGGGAGCTGTTTTTT. Filled out from reference TRBV7-9 and TRBJ2-2, the complete variable domain reads DTGVSQNPRHKITKRGQNVTFRCDPISEHNRLYWYRQTLGQGPEFLTYFQNEAQLEKSRLLSDRFSAERPKGSFSTLEIQRTEQGDSAMYLCASSRKFTGANTGELFFGEGSRLTVL.

The V and J genes are TRBV6-1 and TRBJ1-2, with D possibly matching TRBD1 (5 bases). The CDR3 spans 13 residues. The V and J ends lost 5 bases and 2 bases respectively, with 9 bases between them. Germline CDR1 is MNHNS and CDR2 is SASEGT. CDR3 region: CASSPDSNYGYTF. In DNA, the CDR3 is TGTGCCAGCAGTCCCGACAGCAACTATGGCTACACCTTC.

This rearrangement joins TRBV5-1 to TRBJ2-3; D is possibly TRBD2 (6 bases). V was trimmed by 7 bases and J by 5 bases, leaving 17 bases between them. Germline loops: CDR1 SGHRS, CDR2 YFSETQ. The CDR3 runs to 14 residues. In nucleotides, the CDR3 is TGCGCCAGCCGACTAGGGGATGAGTTAGATACGCAGTATTTT. This sequence encodes CASRLGDELDTQYF.

The chain couples TRBV5-1 to TRBJ2-5; 8 positions agree with TRBD1. Trimming at V came to 2 bases and at J to 4 bases, leaving 7 bases not matched to a gene. Germline-derived CDR1 and CDR2 are SGHRS and YFSETQ. The CDR3 totals 15 residues. CDR3 in DNA: TGCGCCAGCAGCTTTTTGCAGGGGGCGGGAGAGACCCAGTACTTC. As protein: CASSFLQGAGETQYF.

The CDR3 nucleotides are TGTGCCACCAGCAGAGGGGAGGGGGCTAGGGAAGAGACCCAGTACTTC. Protein product: CATSRGEGAREETQYF. This chain connects TRBV15 to TRBJ2-5, with D tentatively TRBD1 or TRBD2 (7 bases each). CDR3 length: 16 amino acids. The V and J ends lost 1 base and 3 bases respectively, with 15 bases between them. Germline V gives CDR1 LNHNV, CDR2 YYDKDF (reference sequence).

This sequence joins TRBV11-2 and TRBJ1-3, with D perhaps matching TRBD1 (6 bases). The length of the CDR3 is 18 residues. Trimming cost V 1 base and J 1 base, with 17 bases left between them. Germline CDR1 and CDR2: SGHAT and FQNNGV. As DNA, the CDR3 is TGTGCCAGCAGCTTAGCGCGGGGTGGGGGCAAGTCTGGAAACACCATATATTTT. Translating gives CASSLARGGGKSGNTIYF.

This chain uses TRBV7-3 with TRBJ2-5; D is tentatively TRBD1 or TRBD2 (6 bases each). The germline V gene has CDR1 SGHTA and CDR2 FQGTGA. V lost 5 bases, J lost 1 base, and 14 bases lay in between. The CDR3 is 15 amino acids. The CDR3 DNA sequence: TGTGCCAGCAGCCCTCGGGGGCCCAGCCAAGAGACCCAGTACTTC. Translation gives CASSPRGPSQETQYF.

The chain uses TRBV7-2 and TRBJ2-3; 10 positions match TRBD2. Trimming at V came to 1 base and at J to 8 bases, leaving 12 bases not matched to a gene. This CDR3 is built from 17 residues. Germline lookup yields CDR1 SGHTA and CDR2 FQGNSA. This CDR3 reads CASSLVPAGGRLGTQYF. The DNA for the CDR3 is TGTGCCAGCAGCTTAGTTCCAGCGGGGGGGCGATTGGGTACGCAGTATTTT.

V is TRBV18 and J is TRBJ2-3; possibly TRBD1 for D (5 bases). The CDR3 runs to 15 residues. Trimming removed 3 bases from V and 3 bases from J, with 13 bases in between. Germline V lookup: CDR1 KGHSH, CDR2 LQKENI. This CDR3 reads CASSPTAKQTDTQYF. As DNA, the CDR3 is TGTGCCAGCTCACCGACAGCGAAGCAGACAGATACGCAGTATTTT.

J is TRBJ1-5 and V is TRBV7-2; 8 nucleotides agree with TRBD1. Germline CDR1 is SGHTA and CDR2 is FQGNSA. The CDR3 length is 15 residues. V gave up 0 bases and J gave up 8 bases; unmatched junction bases: 6. CDR3 residues: CASSLALTGEEPQHF. The CDR3 DNA reads as TGTGCCAGCAGCTTAGCGCTGACAGGGGAAGAGCCCCAGCATTTT.

In regard to this clone: Other DNA sequences in the sample encode the same CDR3. The V gene is TRBV2, the J gene TRBJ2-7, with TRBD1 identical over 11 bases. This CDR3 has 15 residues. The germline gives CDR1 SNHLY, CDR2 FYNNEI. The J segment lost 0 bases and the V segment lost 4 bases, leaving 2 bases of the junction unmatched. The CDR3 nucleotides are TGTGCCAGCAGTGTTGGGACAGGGGGCTCCTACGAGCAGTACTTC. Residues: CASSVGTGGSYEQYF. The whole variable domain, remainder taken from reference TRBV2 and TRBJ2-7, is EPEVTQTPSHQVTQMGQEVILRCVPISNHLYFYWYRQILGQKVEFLVSFYNNEISEKSEIFDDQFSVERPDGSNFTLKIRSTKLEDSAMYFCASSVGTGGSYEQYFGPGTRLTVT.

The rearrangement joins TRBV5-5 to TRBJ1-4, with TRBD1 matching over 12 bases. CDR3 length: 17 amino acids. CDR1 is SGHKS and CDR2 is YYEKEE in the germline V gene (reference sequence). Germline trimming cut 4 bases from V and 3 bases from J; bases unmatched to any gene: 7. The CDR3 sequence is CASSPGTGGGSNEKLFF. CDR3 bases: TGTGCCAGCAGCCCAGGGACAGGGGGCGGTTCTAATGAAAAACTGTTTTTT. The full variable domain, completed using reference TRBV5-5 and TRBJ1-4, is DAGVTQSPTHLIKTRGQQVTLRCSPISGHKSVSWYQQVLGQGPQFIFQYYEKEERGRGNFPDRFSARQFPNYSSELNVNALLLGDSALYLCASSPGTGGGSNEKLFFGSGTQLSVL.

This clone was counted once. V gene TRBV4-3 combines with J gene TRBJ2-3; TRBD1 might be the D (6 bases). The CDR3 totals 14 residues. Trimming took off 0 bases at V and 8 bases at J, with 12 bases between the two ends. CDR1 is LGHNA, CDR2 YSLEER, per germline. This chain's CDR3 is CASSQDGAGATQYF. DNA for the CDR3: TGCGCCAGCAGCCAAGATGGGGCAGGGGCTACGCAGTATTTT.

Comments on this clone: At the DNA level, this CDR3 is encoded by other sequences in the same sample as well. This chain uses TRBV5-1 with TRBJ2-5; no clear D gene. CDR1 and CDR2 from the germline V gene are SGHRS and YFSETQ. Between the trimmed V and J ends, which lost 0 bases and 2 bases, there was a span of 5 bases. The CDR3 is 13 residues long. The CDR3 coding sequence is TGCGCCAGCAGCTTGGTCGGTCAAGAGACCCAGTACTTC. Its protein is CASSLVGQETQYF.

The chain links TRBV25-1 to TRBJ1-3; 8 nucleotides align to TRBD1. Germline lookup yields CDR1 MGHDK and CDR2 SYGVNS. With 6 bases clipped from V and 2 bases from J, the junction kept 3 bases outside the gene matches. CDR3 length: 14 amino acids. The CDR3 reads CASRATGAGNTIYF. In DNA, the CDR3 is TGTGCCAGCAGAGCGACAGGGGCTGGAAACACCATATATTTT.

The V call is TRBV27, the J call TRBJ2-7, with 12 nucleotides matching TRBD1. J lost 3 bases, V lost 6 bases, and 3 bases had no gene match. This CDR3 comprises 14 residues. CDR1 and CDR2 (germline): MNHEY, SMNVEV (reference sequence). In DNA, the CDR3 is TGTGCCAGCAGCGGGACAGGGGGCCACTACGAGCAGTACTTC. It translates to CASSGTGGHYEQYF.

This rearrangement joins TRBV18 to TRBJ2-3, with a tentative D call TRBD2 (6 bases). The V end was cut by 2 bases, the J end by 2 bases, with 11 bases between. The CDR3 contains 15 residues. Germline V gives CDR1 KGHSH, CDR2 LQKENI. The CDR3 region is CASSPIGGATDTQYF. In DNA, the CDR3 is TGTGCCAGCTCACCAATAGGCGGGGCCACAGATACGCAGTATTTT.

The genes are TRBV25-1 and TRBJ2-1, with D tentatively TRBD1 (6 bases). Per the germline V gene, CDR1 is MGHDK and CDR2 is SYGVNS. This CDR3 is built from 14 residues. Deletions cut 4 bases from V and 6 bases from J, with 13 bases between. In nucleotides, the CDR3 is TGTGCCAGCAGTGGGCAGGGGAAACGCAATGAGCAGTTCTTC. Translation: CASSGQGKRNEQFF.